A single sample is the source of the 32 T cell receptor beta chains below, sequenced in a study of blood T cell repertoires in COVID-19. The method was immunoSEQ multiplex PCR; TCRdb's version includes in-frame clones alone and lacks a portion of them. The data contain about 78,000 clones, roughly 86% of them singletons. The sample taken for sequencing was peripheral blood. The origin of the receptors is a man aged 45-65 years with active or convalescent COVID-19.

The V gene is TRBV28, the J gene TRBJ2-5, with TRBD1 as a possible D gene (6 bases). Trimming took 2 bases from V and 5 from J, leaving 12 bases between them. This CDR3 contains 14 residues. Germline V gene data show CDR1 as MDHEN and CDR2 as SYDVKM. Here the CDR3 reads CASSLIPGVETQYF. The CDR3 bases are TGTGCCAGCAGTTTAATCCCAGGGGTGGAGACCCAGTACTTC.

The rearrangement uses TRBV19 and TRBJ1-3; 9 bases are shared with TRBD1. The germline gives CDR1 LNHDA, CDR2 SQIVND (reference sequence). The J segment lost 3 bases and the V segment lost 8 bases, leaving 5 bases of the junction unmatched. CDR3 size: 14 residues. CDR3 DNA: TGTGCCAGTGGGACAGGGCTTAGTGGAAACACCATATATTTT. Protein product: CASGTGLSGNTIYF.

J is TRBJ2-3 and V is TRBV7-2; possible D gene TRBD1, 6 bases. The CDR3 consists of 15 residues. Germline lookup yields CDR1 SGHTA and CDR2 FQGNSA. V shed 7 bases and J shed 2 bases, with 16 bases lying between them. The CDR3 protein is CASTPTGQPTDTQYF. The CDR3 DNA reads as TGTGCCAGCACCCCGACCGGACAGCCCACAGATACGCAGTATTTT.

The DNA for the CDR3 is TGTGCCAGTCGCGAGCGGGGGGCAGTCACAGATACGCAGTATTTT. Translated, it gives CASRERGAVTDTQYF. This chain joins TRBV19 and TRBJ2-3, with TRBD2 matching over 9 bases. J was trimmed by 2 bases and V by 8 bases; bases with no gene match: 8. The CDR3 has 15 amino acids. From germline, CDR1 is LNHDA and CDR2 SQIVND (reference sequence).

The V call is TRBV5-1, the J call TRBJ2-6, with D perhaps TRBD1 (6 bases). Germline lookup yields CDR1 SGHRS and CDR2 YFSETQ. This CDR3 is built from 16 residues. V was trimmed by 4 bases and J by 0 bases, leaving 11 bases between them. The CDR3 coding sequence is TGCGCCAGCAGCCAAGGACAGATCTCTGGGGCCAACGTCCTGACTTTC. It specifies CASSQGQISGANVLTF.

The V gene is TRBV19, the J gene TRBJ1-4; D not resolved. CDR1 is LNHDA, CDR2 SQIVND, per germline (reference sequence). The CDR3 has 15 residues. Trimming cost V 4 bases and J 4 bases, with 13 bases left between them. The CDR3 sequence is CASSNQEGSNEKLFF. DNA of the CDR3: TGTGCCAGTAGTAACCAAGAGGGAAGTAATGAAAAACTGTTTTTT.

For the CDR3, the DNA is TGTGCCACCAGCAGAGGGGGGGGTCCCAACACTGAAGCTTTCTTT. Protein: CATSRGGGPNTEAFF. The chain joins TRBV15 to TRBJ1-1; possibly TRBD1 for D (5 bases). Germline values: CDR1 LNHNV, CDR2 YYDKDF (reference sequence). Trimming took 1 base from V and 2 from J, leaving 11 bases between them. The CDR3 is 15 amino acids.

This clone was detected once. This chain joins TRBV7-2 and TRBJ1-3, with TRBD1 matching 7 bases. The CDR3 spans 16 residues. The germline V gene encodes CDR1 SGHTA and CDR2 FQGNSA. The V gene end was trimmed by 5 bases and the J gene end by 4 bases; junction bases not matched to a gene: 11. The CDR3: CASSTKGQRAGNTIYF. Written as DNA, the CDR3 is TGTGCCAGCAGCACCAAGGGACAGAGGGCCGGAAACACCATATATTTT.

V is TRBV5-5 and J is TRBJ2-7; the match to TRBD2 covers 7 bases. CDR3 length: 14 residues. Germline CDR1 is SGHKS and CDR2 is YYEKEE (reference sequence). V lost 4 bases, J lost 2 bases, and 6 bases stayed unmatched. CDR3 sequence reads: CASSPPAGTYEQYF. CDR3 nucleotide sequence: TGTGCCAGCAGCCCCCCAGCGGGGACCTACGAGCAGTACTTC.

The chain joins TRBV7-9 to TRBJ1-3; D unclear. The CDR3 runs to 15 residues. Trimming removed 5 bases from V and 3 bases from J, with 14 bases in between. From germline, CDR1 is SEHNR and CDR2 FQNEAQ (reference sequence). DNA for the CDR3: TGTGCCAGCAGCACCGGGGTCGGTGATGGAAACACCATATATTTT. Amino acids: CASSTGVGDGNTIYF.

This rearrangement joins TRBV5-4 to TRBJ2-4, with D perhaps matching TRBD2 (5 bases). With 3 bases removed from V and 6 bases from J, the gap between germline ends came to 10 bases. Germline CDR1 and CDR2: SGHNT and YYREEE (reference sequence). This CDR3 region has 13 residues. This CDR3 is CASSSGNGNIQYF. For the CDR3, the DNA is TGTGCCAGCAGCTCCGGGAACGGAAACATTCAGTACTTC.

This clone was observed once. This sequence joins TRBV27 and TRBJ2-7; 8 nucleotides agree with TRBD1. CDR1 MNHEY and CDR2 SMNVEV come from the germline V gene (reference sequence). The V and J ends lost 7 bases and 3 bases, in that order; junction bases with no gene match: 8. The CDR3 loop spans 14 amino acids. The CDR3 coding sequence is TGTGCCAGCAAACCGGGGACAGGTAACTACGAGCAGTACTTC. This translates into CASKPGTGNYEQYF.

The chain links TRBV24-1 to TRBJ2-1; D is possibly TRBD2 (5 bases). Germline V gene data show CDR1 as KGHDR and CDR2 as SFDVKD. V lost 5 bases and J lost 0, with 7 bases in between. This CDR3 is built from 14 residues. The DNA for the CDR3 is TGTGCCACCAGTGCAACTAGCTCCTACAATGAGCAGTTCTTC. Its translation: CATSATSSYNEQFF.

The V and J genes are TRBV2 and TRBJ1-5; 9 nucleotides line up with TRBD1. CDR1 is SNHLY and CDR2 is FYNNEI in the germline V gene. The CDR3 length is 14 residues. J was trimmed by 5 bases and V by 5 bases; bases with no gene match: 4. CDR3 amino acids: CASSRDREDQPQHF. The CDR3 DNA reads TGTGCCAGCAGTAGGGACAGGGAGGATCAGCCCCAGCATTTT.

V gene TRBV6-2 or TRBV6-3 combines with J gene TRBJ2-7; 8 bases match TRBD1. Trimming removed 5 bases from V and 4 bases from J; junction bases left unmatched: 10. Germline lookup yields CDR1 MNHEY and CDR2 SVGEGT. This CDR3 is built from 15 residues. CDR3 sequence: CASSRTTGAWYEQYF. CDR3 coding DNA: TGTGCCAGCAGTAGAACGACAGGGGCCTGGTACGAGCAGTACTTC.

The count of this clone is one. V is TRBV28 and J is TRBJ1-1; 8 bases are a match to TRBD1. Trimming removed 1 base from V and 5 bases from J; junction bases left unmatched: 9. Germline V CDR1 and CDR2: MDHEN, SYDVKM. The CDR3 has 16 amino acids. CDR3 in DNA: TGTGCCAGCAGTTTATATCAGGGGGCAGGGGAAACTGAAGCTTTCTTT. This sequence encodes CASSLYQGAGETEAFF.

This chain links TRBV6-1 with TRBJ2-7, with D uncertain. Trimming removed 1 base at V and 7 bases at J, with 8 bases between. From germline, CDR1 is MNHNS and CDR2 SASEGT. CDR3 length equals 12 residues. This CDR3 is CASSEDRWEQYF. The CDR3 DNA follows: TGTGCCAGCAGTGAAGACCGGTGGGAGCAGTACTTC.

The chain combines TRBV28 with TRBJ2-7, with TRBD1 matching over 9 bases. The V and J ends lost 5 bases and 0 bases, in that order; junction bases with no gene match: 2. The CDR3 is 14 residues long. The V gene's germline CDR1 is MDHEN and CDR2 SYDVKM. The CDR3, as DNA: TGTGCCAGCAGTGGACAGGGGATCTCCTACGAGCAGTACTTC. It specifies CASSGQGISYEQYF.

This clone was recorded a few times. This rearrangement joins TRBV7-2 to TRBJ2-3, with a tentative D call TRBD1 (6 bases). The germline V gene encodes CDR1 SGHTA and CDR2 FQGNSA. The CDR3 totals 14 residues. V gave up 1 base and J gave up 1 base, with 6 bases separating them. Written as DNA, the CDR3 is TGTGCCAGCAGCTTAGGACAGGGCACAGATACGCAGTATTTT. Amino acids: CASSLGQGTDTQYF.

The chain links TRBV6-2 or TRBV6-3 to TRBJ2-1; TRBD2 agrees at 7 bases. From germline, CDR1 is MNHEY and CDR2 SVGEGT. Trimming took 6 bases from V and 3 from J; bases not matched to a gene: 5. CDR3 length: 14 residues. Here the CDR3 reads CASSLPGGYNEQFF. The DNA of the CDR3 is TGTGCCAGCAGCCTACCGGGAGGCTACAATGAGCAGTTCTTC.

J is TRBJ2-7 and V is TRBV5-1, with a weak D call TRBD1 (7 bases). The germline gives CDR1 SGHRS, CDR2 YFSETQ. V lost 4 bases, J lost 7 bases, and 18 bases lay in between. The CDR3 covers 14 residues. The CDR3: CASSRTGAGWEQYF. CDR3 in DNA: TGCGCCAGCAGCAGGACAGGCGCGGGGTGGGAGCAGTACTTC.

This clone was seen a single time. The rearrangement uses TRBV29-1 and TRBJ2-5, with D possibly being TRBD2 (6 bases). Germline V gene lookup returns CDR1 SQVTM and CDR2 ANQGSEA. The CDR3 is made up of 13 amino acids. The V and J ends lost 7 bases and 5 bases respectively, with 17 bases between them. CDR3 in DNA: TGCAGCGCCAATCTGGAGGGCGGGGAGACCCAGTACTTC. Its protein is CSANLEGGETQYF.

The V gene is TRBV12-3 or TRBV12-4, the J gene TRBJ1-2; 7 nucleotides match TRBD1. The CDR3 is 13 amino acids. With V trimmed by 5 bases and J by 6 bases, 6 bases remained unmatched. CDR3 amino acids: CASSRQGWDGYTF. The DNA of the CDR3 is TGTGCCAGCAGTAGACAGGGATGGGATGGCTACACCTTC.

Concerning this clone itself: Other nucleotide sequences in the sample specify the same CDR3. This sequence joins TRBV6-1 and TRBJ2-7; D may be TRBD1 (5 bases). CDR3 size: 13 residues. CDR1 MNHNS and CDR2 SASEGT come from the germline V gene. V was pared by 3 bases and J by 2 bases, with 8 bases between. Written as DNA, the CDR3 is TGTGCCAGCAGTGATGACAGCCCCTACGAGCAGTACGTC. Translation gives CASSDDSPYEQYV.

As DNA, the CDR3 is TGTGCCAGCAGTGAAGTTGGGTCAGAGGCACCCCTCCACTTT. Translating it yields CASSEVGSEAPLHF. The chain uses TRBV2 and TRBJ1-6; D is unclear. Trimming removed 1 base from V and 11 bases from J, with 12 bases in between. Per the germline V gene, CDR1 is SNHLY and CDR2 is FYNNEI. The CDR3 is 14 amino acids.

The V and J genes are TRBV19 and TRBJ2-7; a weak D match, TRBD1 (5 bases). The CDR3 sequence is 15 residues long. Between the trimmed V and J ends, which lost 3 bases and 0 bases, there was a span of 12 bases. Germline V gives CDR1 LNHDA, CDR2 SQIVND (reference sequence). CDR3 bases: TGTGCCAGTAGTATCCCAGGGCGGTACTCCTACGAGCAGTACGTC. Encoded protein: CASSIPGRYSYEQYV.

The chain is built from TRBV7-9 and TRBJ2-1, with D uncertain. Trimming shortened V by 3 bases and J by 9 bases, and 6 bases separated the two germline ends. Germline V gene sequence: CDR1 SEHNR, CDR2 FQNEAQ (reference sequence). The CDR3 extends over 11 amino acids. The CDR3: CASSFSIEQFF. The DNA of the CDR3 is TGTGCCAGCAGCTTTTCTATTGAGCAGTTCTTC. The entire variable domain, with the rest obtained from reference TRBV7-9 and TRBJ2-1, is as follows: DTGVSQNPRHKITKRGQNVTFRCDPISEHNRLYWYRQTLGQGPEFLTYFQNEAQLEKSRLLSDRFSAERPKGSFSTLEIQRTEQGDSAMYLCASSFSIEQFFGPGTRLTVL.

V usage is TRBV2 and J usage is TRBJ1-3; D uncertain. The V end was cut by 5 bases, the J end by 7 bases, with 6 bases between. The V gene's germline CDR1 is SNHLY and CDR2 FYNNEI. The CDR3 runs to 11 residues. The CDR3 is CASSPLNTIYF. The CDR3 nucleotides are TGTGCCAGCAGTCCACTTAACACCATATATTTT.

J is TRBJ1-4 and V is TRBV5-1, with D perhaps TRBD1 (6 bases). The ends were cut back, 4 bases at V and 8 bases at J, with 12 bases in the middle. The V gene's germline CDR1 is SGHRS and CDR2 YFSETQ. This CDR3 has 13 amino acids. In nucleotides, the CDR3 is TGCGCCAGCAGCCGAGGGGGTCTGGAAAAACTGTTTTTT. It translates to CASSRGGLEKLFF.

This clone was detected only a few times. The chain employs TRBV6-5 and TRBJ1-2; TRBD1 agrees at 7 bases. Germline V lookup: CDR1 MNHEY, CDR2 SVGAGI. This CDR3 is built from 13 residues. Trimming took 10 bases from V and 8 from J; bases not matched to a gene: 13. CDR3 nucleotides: TGTGCCACCACCAGGGGGGCGGGAATCGGCTACACCTTC. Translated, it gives CATTRGAGIGYTF.

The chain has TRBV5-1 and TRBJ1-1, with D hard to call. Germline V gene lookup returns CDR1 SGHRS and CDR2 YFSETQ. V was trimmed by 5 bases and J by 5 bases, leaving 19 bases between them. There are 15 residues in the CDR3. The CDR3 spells CASSLDTDGLTEAFF. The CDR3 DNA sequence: TGCGCCAGCAGTCTAGATACGGACGGACTTACTGAAGCTTTCTTT.

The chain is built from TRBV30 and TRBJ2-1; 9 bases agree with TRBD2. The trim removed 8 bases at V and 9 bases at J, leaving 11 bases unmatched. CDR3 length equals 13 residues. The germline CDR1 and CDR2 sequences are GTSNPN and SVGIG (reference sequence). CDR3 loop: CARIGGGAGEQFF. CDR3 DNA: TGTGCCAGAATCGGCGGGGGGGCCGGTGAGCAGTTCTTC.